Sequencing of this TCR beta chain was carried out in a study of vaccination and CD4 T cells after COVID-19 (dated by TCRdb to about 2022). A note on the overall study: SARS-CoV-2 positivity had been established in the convalescent patients by nasal swab PCR, and mild disease was recorded in several of these patients and severe disease in one. The convalescent cohort included six males and four females, with two Hispanic individuals, seven Caucasians, two Asians and one multiracial person. Participants received two doses of either the Pfizer-BioNTech BNT162b2 vaccine (n=8) or the Moderna mRNA-1273 vaccine (n=2). Post-COVID blood samples from convalescent patients were collected a median of roughly 100 days after diagnosis, with a range of roughly 35 to 180 days. Post-vaccine blood samples were collected a median of about 72 days after the second vaccine dose, ranging from about 14 to 241 days. For stimulating the cultures, overlapping spike peptide pools were used, derived from SARS-CoV-2 as well as from the common cold coronaviruses HCoV-NL63, HCoV-OC43 and HCoV-229E. In control cultures, a CEFX viral epitope pool was used as positive control, an HIV-1 Nef peptide pool was used as negative control, or no peptide was added. The spike-specific CD4+ TCR repertoire was compared before and after mRNA vaccination in nine to ten COVID-19 convalescent patients and a handful of infection-naive healthy vaccine recipients.

The method behind the library was PCR. At the Johns Hopkins FTIC core, DNA from the cultured CD4+ T cells underwent TCR sequencing with the Oncomine TCR Beta short-read assay. Genomic DNA was extracted from the cultured CD4+ T cells with the QIAamp micro DNA kit. Oncomine TCR Beta libraries made from cultured CD4+ T cells were pooled using unique dual indexes and sequenced on an Illumina iSeq 100. The study's processing was this. Non-productive sequences were removed, and CDR3s that did not start with C, did not end with F or W, or were shorter than 7 amino acids were discarded. Antigen-specific clonotypes were identified using the MANAFEST web application through comparison of peptide-stimulated wells with reference and other culture wells. Positive clones required FDR below 0.05, an odds ratio above 5, and productive frequency above 0.1% in at least two of three replicate wells. Cross-reactive clonotypes were defined as significantly expanded in both SARS-CoV-2 spike wells and at least one common cold coronavirus spike condition. Similarity between CDR3 sequences was evaluated in R version 3.6.1 using Levenshtein distances (stringdist) and unrooted phylogenetic trees (ape). TCRdb reworked the public reads: Q25 trimming with fastp, MiXCR clone assembly, productive beta chains retained. Identical CDR3 proteins give one entry, which carries the most common genes and DNA. For this entry, the V and J calls and clone size follow TCRdb and not the study's own pipeline. This sample has about 4,000 distinct CDR3 sequences in its table, and roughly 19% of those were observed once. About 20% of the sample lies in the top ten.

The treatment or condition label here, explained by the study, means: roughly 11-day PBMC culture with coronavirus spike peptide pools or control peptides (ViraFEST assay). To expand antigen-specific T cells with peptide pools and then pick out the expanded clonotypes through TCR sequencing, the study relied on the ViraFEST assay. The convalescent patients' positive SARS-CoV-2 PCR tests fell between March and December 2020, which was before the Alpha, Beta and Delta variants emerged in the United States. Each well held two million PBMCs cultured with around 10 ug/ml peptide pools in IMDM containing 5% human AB serum and roughly 9 IU/ml IL-2. Half of the culture medium was replaced with fresh IL-2-containing medium on days 3 and 7. After nine to eleven days of culture, CD4+ T cells were isolated by negative selection with the EasySep CD4+ T cell isolation kit. Ficoll-Paque Plus gradient centrifugation was used to isolate PBMCs from whole blood, and the isolated PBMCs were then either used fresh or cryopreserved at -140C. Triplicate wells were generally used for each culture condition.

General conclusions and limits of the study: In convalescent patients, a median around 84% of post-vaccine SARS-CoV-2-reactive clones were detected only after vaccination, and vaccine-specific priming was suggested by this finding. The number of convalescent patients in the study was relatively small, and the study did not examine early timepoints following natural infection. In convalescent patients, nearly all vaccine-specific clones (304 of 307) were found to be mono-reactive for SARS-CoV-2 spike rather than cross-reactive with common cold coronaviruses. Although the median number of SARS-CoV-2-reactive clonotypes went up from roughly 22 after infection to 35 to 40 after vaccination, the increase was not significant.

CDR3 length: 13 amino acids, cysteine to phenylalanine. This entry keeps only the CDR3 DNA: 39 bases, framed from base 1. Between the V and J ends, shortened by 6 bases and 3 bases respectively, the junction contains 11 bases. CDR1 and CDR2 were assigned from the germline V gene as MNHEY and SVGEGT. This clonotype was seen a few times. The antigen it binds to is not known. Base qualities are missing; no much larger clone stands one base away. Input material: CD4+ T cells from blood, cultured in vitro. The source of this sequence is a human donor who had recovered from COVID-19. The chain uses TRBV6-2 or TRBV6-3 and TRBJ1-2, with TRBD1 perhaps the D gene, on 5 matching bases. The sequence in DNA is TGTGCCAGCAGGGGAACAGGAGACTATGGCTACACCTTC. Translated, this is CASRGTGDYGYTF.